These 32 T cell receptor beta chains share one sample of origin, sequenced in a study of glioma-infiltrating T cells. Amplification of TCR alpha and beta CDR3 regions from RNA used iRepertoire nested multiplex PCR. MiXCR, applied by TCRdb to the multiplex PCR reads, yields one record per CDR3 protein. Of over 15,000 distinct CDR3 sequences in the sample, about 62% were seen once. The sample comprised glioma tissue, nonneoplastic brain tissue, or PBMCs (not recorded which). These receptors came from a human donor with low-grade glioma or glioblastoma, undergoing nonglioma brain surgery, or in good health (not recorded which).

Concerning this clonotype: With a much larger clone just one base away, this may be a read error. The rearrangement uses TRBV4-1 and TRBJ2-7; D is uncertain. CDR3 length: 13 residues. Germline V gene sequence: CDR1 MGHRA, CDR2 YSYEKL. The CDR3 sequence is CASSQDPALERYF. CDR3 bases: TGCGCCAGCAGCCAAGACCCAGCCCTCGAGCGGTACTTC.

The rearrangement joins TRBV6-1 to TRBJ2-7; tentatively, D is TRBD1 (5 bases). Trimming pared 4 bases from V and 3 bases from J, leaving 16 bases between. CDR1 and CDR2 from the germline V gene are MNHNS and SASEGT. The CDR3 is 15 residues long. In DNA form, the CDR3 reads TGTGCCAGCAGTGTACAAACAGGTTACCTCTACGAGCAGTACTTC. It specifies CASSVQTGYLYEQYF.

The rearrangement joins TRBV20-1 to TRBJ1-2; no definite D call. CDR1 is DFQATT, CDR2 SNEGSKA, per germline (reference sequence). Trimming removed 0 bases from V and 4 bases from J, with 12 bases in between. This CDR3 region has 14 residues. Here the CDR3 DNA reads TGCAGTGCTAGAGATAGAGGCTCATTCTATGGCTACACCTTC. As protein: CSARDRGSFYGYTF.

V and J are TRBV29-1 and TRBJ1-2; D is uncertain. The CDR3 spans 10 residues. V was shortened by 5 bases and J by 10 bases, with 11 bases between the two germline ends. CDR1 and CDR2 (germline): SQVTM, ANQGSEA. Here the CDR3 reads CSVYFGDYTF. CDR3 coding DNA: TGCAGCGTTTACTTCGGGGACTACACCTTC.

The chain uses TRBV7-2 and TRBJ2-7; D remains unclear. Germline CDR1 SGHTA, CDR2 FQGNSA. Trimming left V 5 bases short and J 7 bases short, with 12 bases between. CDR3 length: 12 amino acids. CDR3 loop: CASSPPSWEQYF. CDR3 nucleotides: TGTGCCAGCAGCCCGCCTTCTTGGGAGCAGTACTTC.

The J gene is TRBJ1-3, the V gene TRBV29-1; no firm D call. There are 11 residues in the CDR3. V lost 3 bases to trimming and J lost 7 bases, with 7 bases between them. Germline-derived CDR1 and CDR2 are SQVTM and ANQGSEA. CDR3 in DNA: TGCAGCGTTGAGATGCGGAACACCATATATTTT. This gives the protein CSVEMRNTIYF.

This clonotype was recorded many times. The chain uses TRBV24-1 and TRBJ2-1; 9 nucleotides agree with TRBD1. The CDR3 loop spans 13 amino acids. Germline values: CDR1 KGHDR, CDR2 SFDVKD. The V gene end was trimmed by 8 bases and the J gene end by 7 bases; junction bases not matched to a gene: 5. The CDR3 DNA reads as TGTGCCACCATGGGGGACAGGGAAAATGAGCAGTTCTTC. This gives the protein CATMGDRENEQFF.

The rearrangement links TRBV27 to TRBJ2-3; D not certain. V lost 3 bases and J lost 5, with 12 bases in between. Germline CDR1 is MNHEY and CDR2 is SMNVEV (reference sequence). CDR3 size: 14 residues. The CDR3 region is CASSFLLLRDTQYF. CDR3 coding DNA: TGTGCCAGCAGTTTCCTCCTCCTAAGAGATACGCAGTATTTT.

In regard to this clonotype: Germline is not matched at one junction end, which may reflect a read error. The chain carries TRBV20-1 and TRBJ2-7; TRBD1 matches 7 bases. There are 14 residues in the CDR3. Germline CDR1 is DFQATT and CDR2 is SNEGSKA (reference sequence). This chain's CDR3 is CNANTGTETYEQYF. The CDR3 bases are TGCAATGCTAACACCGGGACAGAGACCTACGAGCAGTACTTC.

The rearrangement uses TRBV29-1 and TRBJ1-4; D not resolved. Germline V gives CDR1 SQVTM, CDR2 ANQGSEA. V dropped 7 bases and J dropped 9 bases, with 15 bases sitting between them. This CDR3 region has 12 residues. CDR3 in amino acids: CSAGTRDKKLFF. The CDR3 bases are TGCAGCGCAGGTACGAGGGATAAAAAACTGTTTTTT.

This clonotype has a count of ten or more. The rearrangement links TRBV20-1 to TRBJ1-5; a possible D gene is TRBD1 (5 bases). The CDR3 totals 15 residues. CDR1 and CDR2 (germline): DFQATT, SNEGSKA (reference sequence). The V gene lost 0 bases and the J gene lost 4 bases, with 13 bases spanning the gap. In nucleotides, the CDR3 is TGCAGTGCTAGAGATCGGGGAGGGGAAAATCAGCCCCAGCATTTT. This sequence encodes CSARDRGGENQPQHF.

This clonotype was counted at least ten times. DNA of the CDR3: TGTGCCACCAGCAGAGGCAATCCGCGGGACACCATATATTTT. It yields the protein CATSRGNPRDTIYF. The rearrangement joins TRBV15 to TRBJ1-3, with D uncertain. Trimming took 1 base from V and 8 from J, leaving 12 bases between them. The CDR3 sequence is 14 residues long. The germline V gene has CDR1 LNHNV and CDR2 YYDKDF (reference sequence).

In DNA form, the CDR3 reads TGTGCCAGCAGTTATGGGGATAATTCACCCCTCCACTTT. Encoded protein: CASSYGDNSPLHF. The chain links TRBV6-2 or TRBV6-3 to TRBJ1-6; D not resolved. Trimming cost V 3 bases and J 5 bases, with 5 bases left between them. CDR1 and CDR2 from the germline V gene are MNHEY and SVGEGT. The CDR3 runs 13 residues.

This clonotype showed up just once. This sequence joins TRBV20-1 and TRBJ2-1; either TRBD1 or TRBD2 may supply D (5 bases each). The CDR3 runs 14 residues. Germline V lookup: CDR1 DFQATT, CDR2 SNEGSKA (reference sequence). Trimming took 5 bases from V and 3 from J, leaving 14 bases between them. CDR3 in DNA: TGCAGTGCTTATCCGGGACGGGGCTACAATGAGCAGTTCTTC. Amino acid sequence: CSAYPGRGYNEQFF.

The chain recombines TRBV5-4 with TRBJ2-1, with a weak D call TRBD1 (6 bases). The germline V gene encodes CDR1 SGHNT and CDR2 YYREEE (reference sequence). The CDR3 is 14 amino acids. V lost 4 bases, J lost 2 bases, and 10 bases lay in between. CDR3 residues: CASSPGHPYNEQFF. CDR3 in DNA: TGTGCCAGCAGCCCGGGACACCCCTACAATGAGCAGTTCTTC.

V gene TRBV6-1 combines with J gene TRBJ1-5, with TRBD1 as a possible D gene (6 bases). In germline, CDR1 is MNHNS, CDR2 SASEGT. The CDR3 is 15 amino acids. V was cut by 7 bases and J by 2 bases, with 15 bases left in between. The chain's CDR3 is CASKGGARGNQPQHF. The CDR3 bases are TGTGCCAGCAAGGGGGGGGCTAGGGGCAATCAGCCCCAGCATTTT.

This clonotype was seen only a few times. The chain employs TRBV7-3 and TRBJ1-1, with no clear D. The ends were cut back, 3 bases at V and 0 bases at J, with 5 bases in the middle. Germline CDR1 and CDR2: SGHTA and FQGTGA. CDR3 size: 13 residues. CDR3 nucleotide sequence: TGTGCCAGCAGCTTGCTGGTGAACACTGAAGCTTTCTTT. The encoded protein is CASSLLVNTEAFF.

The V call is TRBV28, the J call TRBJ1-1, with 12 bases matching TRBD1. This CDR3 spans 14 amino acids. After removal of 4 bases from V and 10 bases from J, the junction contained 7 bases not matched to a gene. Per germline, CDR1 MDHEN and CDR2 SYDVKM. CDR3 sequence reads: CASSSPGQGARAFF. DNA of the CDR3: TGTGCCAGCAGTTCCCCGGGACAGGGGGCGCGAGCTTTCTTT.

The sample holds a few counts of this clonotype. This chain joins TRBV28 and TRBJ2-1, with a tentative D call TRBD2 (5 bases). CDR1 is MDHEN, CDR2 SYDVKM, per germline. Trimming stripped 5 bases from V and 0 bases from J, with 8 bases between. The CDR3 sequence is 14 residues long. CDR3 loop: CASSPSGSYNEQFF. The CDR3, as DNA: TGTGCCAGCAGTCCCAGCGGCTCCTACAATGAGCAGTTCTTC.

By frequency in the sample, this clonotype is medium-sized (0.01 to 0.1%). The genes are TRBV29-1 and TRBJ2-1; D could derive from TRBD1 or TRBD2 (5 bases each). The V gene lost 3 bases and the J gene lost 14 bases, with 26 bases spanning the gap. Germline CDR1 is SQVTM and CDR2 is ANQGSEA. The CDR3 totals 15 residues. CDR3 DNA sequence: TGCAGCGTTGAGGCTGAGAGGAGTAACTTCGGGGCAGAGTTCTTC. It yields the protein CSVEAERSNFGAEFF.

In this sample, this clonotype turned up once. A read error is likely, as this CDR3 ends without the conserved phenylalanine or tryptophan. The V call is TRBV20-1, the J call TRBJ1-1; D remains unclear. The CDR3 has 12 residues. Germline CDR1 is DFQATT and CDR2 is SNEGSKA (reference sequence). Trimming left V 1 base short and J 4 bases short, with 7 bases between. The CDR3 region has the DNA TGCAGTGCTAGAGCGGATGGCACTGAAGCTTTCTGT. This encodes CSARADGTEAFC.

This sequence joins TRBV6-2 or TRBV6-3 and TRBJ2-7; the D gene could be TRBD1 or TRBD2 (5 bases each). The V gene's germline CDR1 is MNHEY and CDR2 SVGEGT. The V end was cut by 5 bases, the J end by 3 bases, with 8 bases between. This CDR3 comprises 12 residues. The DNA for the CDR3 is TGTGCCAGCAGTCGGGACGGCTACGAGCAGTACTTC. Its translation is CASSRDGYEQYF.

This clonotype was observed many times. The CDR3 loop reads CSVESGFSGNTIYF. CDR3 DNA sequence: TGCAGCGTTGAGTCGGGGTTTAGTGGAAACACCATATATTTT. The V gene is TRBV29-1, the J gene TRBJ1-3; D is unresolved. In germline, CDR1 is SQVTM, CDR2 ANQGSEA. The CDR3 has 14 amino acids. V lost 3 bases and J 3 bases, leaving 12 bases between the germline ends.

This clonotype was seen just once. The chain links TRBV5-1 to TRBJ1-1; D might be TRBD1 (5 bases). The CDR3 has 16 residues. Trimming pared 6 bases from V and 2 bases from J, leaving 20 bases between. The V gene's germline CDR1 is SGHRS and CDR2 YFSETQ. Here the CDR3 reads CASILDSAGRNTEAFF. Written as DNA, the CDR3 is TGCGCCAGCATTCTCGACAGCGCAGGAAGAAACACTGAAGCTTTCTTT.

J is TRBJ2-5 and V is TRBV20-1, with a weak D call TRBD2 (5 bases). There are 18 residues in the CDR3. Trimming shortened V by 6 bases and J by 5 bases, and 31 bases separated the two germline ends. Germline V gene lookup returns CDR1 DFQATT and CDR2 SNEGSKA (reference sequence). CDR3 loop: CSAPDFRDSESATETQYF. CDR3 in DNA: TGCAGTGCCCCAGATTTCCGGGATAGCGAGAGTGCGACGGAGACCCAGTACTTC.

The chain links TRBV18 to TRBJ1-1; D possibly corresponds to TRBD1 (6 bases). The CDR3 is 15 amino acids. Trimming removed 4 bases at V and 0 bases at J, with 12 bases between. The germline CDR1 and CDR2 sequences are KGHSH and LQKENI. CDR3 sequence reads: CASSLDRGMNTEAFF. For the CDR3, the DNA is TGTGCCAGCTCACTTGATAGGGGGATGAACACTGAAGCTTTCTTT.

This clonotype was observed a few times. The genes are TRBV19 and TRBJ1-5; 8 positions match TRBD1. The CDR3 totals 17 residues. The V and J ends lost 7 bases and 5 bases, in that order; junction bases with no gene match: 16. Germline CDR1 reads LNHDA; CDR2 reads SQIVND (reference sequence). The CDR3: CASTTARTGKLDQPQHF. CDR3 bases: TGTGCCAGTACCACCGCCCGGACAGGGAAATTGGATCAGCCCCAGCATTTT.

The chain has TRBV27 and TRBJ1-2; D is possibly TRBD1 (6 bases). The CDR3 runs to 12 residues. The germline CDR1 and CDR2 sequences are MNHEY and SMNVEV (reference sequence). The ends were cut back, 6 bases at V and 9 bases at J, with 14 bases in the middle. This CDR3 is CASSMRGVRYTF. The CDR3 DNA reads as TGTGCCAGCAGCATGAGGGGGGTTCGCTACACCTTC.

This chain links TRBV20-1 with TRBJ2-3; D gene uncertain. This CDR3 is built from 15 residues. V lost 2 bases, J lost 2 bases, and 14 bases lay in between. CDR1 and CDR2 (germline): DFQATT, SNEGSKA (reference sequence). In DNA, the CDR3 is TGCAGTGCTAGAAATCGAAGGGCCTCCACAGATACGCAGTATTTT. It translates to CSARNRRASTDTQYF.

The V gene is TRBV14, the J gene TRBJ1-5; D is unclear. Germline CDR1 SGHDN, CDR2 FVKESK. Deletions cut 2 bases from V and 2 bases from J, with 13 bases between. The CDR3 has 16 residues. CDR3 residues: CASSQWMPFGNQPQHF. The CDR3 bases are TGTGCCAGCAGCCAATGGATGCCCTTCGGCAATCAGCCCCAGCATTTT.

The rearrangement uses TRBV20-1 and TRBJ1-1, with D unresolved. The CDR3 spans 14 residues. Trimming stripped 2 bases from V and 2 bases from J, with 12 bases between. Germline values: CDR1 DFQATT, CDR2 SNEGSKA (reference sequence). CDR3 DNA sequence: TGCAGTGCTAGAAGGGTGGGTCCTAACACTGAAGCTTTCTTT. As protein: CSARRVGPNTEAFF.

The chain links TRBV5-1 to TRBJ2-3; 11 nucleotides match TRBD2. This CDR3 contains 15 residues. Germline CDR1 and CDR2: SGHRS and YFSETQ. Trimming removed 4 bases from V and 5 bases from J; junction bases left unmatched: 6. The CDR3 reads CASSRLAGGQDTQYF. The CDR3 DNA reads TGCGCCAGCAGCCGTTTAGCGGGAGGGCAAGATACGCAGTATTTT.